This is a list of T cell receptor beta chains from one sample in a study of shared clonotypes between healthy human individuals. Generated by immunoSEQ multiplex PCR, the TCRdb table keeps only in-frame clones and is missing some. This table has approximately 600,000 clones, roughly 96% appearing once. The specimen sequenced was naive CD8+ T cells sorted from blood. Every receptor here comes from a woman in her thirties in good health. Each CDR3 is given with its conserved first and last residue. D genes are given only for firm matches. Only part of the rows carry a size: once, few, many, or a class if the clone is expanded.

>TRBV28|14|NA|TRBJ2-3|once
CASSFEGNTDTQYF
TGTGCCAGCAGTTTTGAGGGTAATACAGATACGCAGTATTTT
>TRBV27|14|NA|TRBJ2-7|NA
CASSLRWDSGEQYF
TGTGCCAGCAGTCTCCGGTGGGACTCGGGGGAGCAGTACTTC
>TRBV28|13|NA|TRBJ2-1|NA
CASSFRTIGEQFF
TGTGCCAGCAGTTTCAGGACTATTGGTGAGCAGTTCTTC
>TRBV19|14|TRBD1|TRBJ2-7|NA
CASSMVQGAYEQYF
TGTGCCAGTAGTATGGTGCAGGGGGCCTACGAGCAGTACTTC
>TRBV27|14|NA|TRBJ2-7|once
CASSLDWLASEQYF
TGTGCCAGCAGTTTAGACTGGCTTGCTAGCGAGCAGTACTTC
>TRBV5-6|15|NA|TRBJ2-1|once
CASSLGLSSYNEQFF
TGTGCCAGCAGCTTGGGACTAAGCTCCTACAATGAGCAGTTCTTC
>TRBV7-3|15|NA|TRBJ2-2|once
CASSLEGKQVRELFF
TGTGCCAGCAGCTTAGAGGGCAAACAGGTTCGGGAGCTGTTTTTT
>TRBV27|14|NA|TRBJ2-1|NA
CASSFNGPHNEQFF
TGTGCCAGCAGTTTCAACGGGCCCCACAATGAGCAGTTCTTC
>TRBV28|15|NA|TRBJ2-3|NA
CASRTARESLDTQYF
TGTGCCAGCAGGACCGCCCGGGAGTCGTTAGATACGCAGTATTTT
>TRBV6-5|13|NA|TRBJ2-2|NA
CASSYSNTGELFF
TGTGCCAGCAGTTACTCAAATACCGGGGAGCTGTTTTTT
>TRBV15|13|NA|TRBJ2-7|NA
CATSRERWYEQYF
TGTGCCACCAGCAGAGAACGGTGGTACGAGCAGTACTTC
>TRBV5-4|14|NA|TRBJ2-3|few
CASSGRDSTDTQYF
TGTGCCAGCAGCGGTCGGGACAGCACAGATACGCAGTATTTT
>TRBV4-1|14|NA|TRBJ1-5|NA
CASSQEEGMEPQHF
TGCGCCAGCAGCCAAGAGGAGGGGATGGAGCCCCAGCATTTT
>TRBV28|15|NA|TRBJ1-5|NA
CASSPWARSNQPQHF
TGTGCCAGCAGTCCGTGGGCCAGATCCAATCAGCCCCAGCATTTT
>TRBV2|13|TRBD2|TRBJ2-7|NA
CASSGTSGYEQYF
TGTGCCAGCAGTGGGACTAGCGGCTACGAGCAGTACTTC
>TRBV5-5|14|NA|TRBJ1-2|once
CASSLADPHPGYTF
TGTGCCAGCAGCTTGGCCGATCCTCACCCGGGCTACACCTTC
>TRBV6-6|12|NA|TRBJ2-3|NA
CASRDSTDTQYF
TGTGCCAGCAGGGACAGCACAGATACGCAGTATTTT
>TRBV20-1|11|NA|TRBJ1-1|few
CSATMNTEAFF
TGCAGTGCGACCATGAACACTGAAGCTTTCTTT
>TRBV27|17|NA|TRBJ2-1|NA
CASSLSGLTSSYNEQFF
TGTGCCAGCAGTTTATCGGGTCTTACCAGCTCCTACAATGAGCAGTTCTTC
>TRBV7-9|15|NA|TRBJ2-7|NA
CASSLLRTPTYEQYF
TGTGCCAGCAGCTTACTCCGGACACCTACCTACGAGCAGTACTTC
>TRBV4-1|15|TRBD2|TRBJ2-7|NA
CASTALAGGFYEQYF
TGCGCCAGCACCGCACTGGCGGGAGGATTCTACGAGCAGTACTTC
>TRBV6-1|18|TRBD2|TRBJ2-5|NA
CASSGALGGLAGDETQYF
TGTGCCAGCAGTGGGGCGTTAGGAGGACTAGCGGGAGATGAGACCCAGTACTTC
>TRBV27|17|TRBD1|TRBJ1-5|NA
CASSSFNQGVSNQPQHF
TGTGCCAGCAGTTCATTTAATCAGGGGGTTAGCAATCAGCCCCAGCATTTT
>TRBV5-6|13|TRBD2|TRBJ2-1|NA
CASSWTSDRGQFF
TGTGCCAGCAGCTGGACTAGCGACCGGGGGCAGTTCTTC
>TRBV12-5|16|NA|TRBJ1-2|NA
CASGLSGVGESDGYTF
TGTGCTAGTGGTTTGAGCGGGGTGGGTGAATCCGATGGCTACACCTTC
>TRBV7-9|12|NA|TRBJ1-1|once
CASNWGVDEAFF
TGTGCCAGCAATTGGGGGGTTGATGAAGCTTTCTTT
>TRBV5-4|16|NA|TRBJ1-2|NA
CASSPRMGDINYGYTF
TGTGCCAGCAGCCCACGTATGGGTGACATCAACTATGGCTACACCTTC
>TRBV29-1|12|NA|TRBJ2-5|NA
CSVETGRETQYF
TGCAGCGTTGAAACGGGAAGAGAGACCCAGTACTTC
>TRBV10-3|16|NA|TRBJ2-2|NA
CAISEGEASNTGELFF
TGTGCCATCAGTGAGGGGGAGGCATCGAACACCGGGGAGCTGTTTTTT
>TRBV28|15|NA|TRBJ2-3|NA
CASSFGEDGTDTQYF
TGTGCCAGCAGTTTTGGGGAAGACGGCACAGATACGCAGTATTTT
>TRBV4-1|16|NA|TRBJ2-7|NA
CASSQDRSLDRKEQYF
TGCGCCAGCAGCCAAGACCGAAGCCTGGATCGTAAAGAGCAGTACTTC